This T cell receptor (beta chain) was identified during a study of T cell responses to AZD1222 COVID-19 vaccine. Whole-study results and caveats: Reports say nearly half of spike-specific TCRs go after unmutated variant regions. The breadth and depth of Spike-specific TCRs increased once two AZD1222 doses had been given. Females outnumbered males among donors, who were mostly white British; clonal diversity was possibly underestimated.

V was pared by 0 bases and J by 2 bases, with 11 bases between. Germline V lookup: CDR1 SGDLS, CDR2 YYNGEE. The CDR3 has 15 residues. The method was immunoSEQ multiplex PCR; TCRdb's version includes in-frame clones alone and lacks a portion of them. This sample yields more than 85,000 clones, of which 85% to 95% are seen a single time; roughly 7% belongs to the top ten. This clone was picked up one time. Its cognate antigen is unknown. The V call is TRBV9, the J call TRBJ2-5; D is uncertain. This material consisted of peripheral blood, taken on day 0 of AZD1222 vaccination. This sequence was found in an adult in good health. The chain's CDR3 is CASSVAVSKQETQYF. The CDR3 bases are TGTGCCAGCAGCGTAGCGGTCAGTAAGCAAGAGACCCAGTACTTC.